The clone carrying this T cell receptor (beta chain) showed up just a few times. Its specificity is not known. The CDR3 runs 14 residues. Germline loops: CDR1 GTSNPN, CDR2 SVGIG (reference sequence). The ends were cut back, 0 bases at V and 5 bases at J, with 13 bases in the middle. Bulk TCR libraries used previously described methods and listed TCR primers. A single record per CDR3 protein comes from TCRdb applying MiXCR to the PCR reads. In the table there are hundreds of thousands of distinct CDR3 sequences, 15% to 20% of which are singletons. Naive CD8 T cells were sorted, and the gate applied was CD8+CD4-CCR7+CD45RA+. The record originates from a study of molecular identifiers for immune sequencing clone quantification. Study context: In replicates, RNA taken from 20,000 or 100,000 naive CD8 cells was divided five ways, and four portions underwent sequencing. Notes on the study in general: More than 97% of effector molecules, versus under 1% of naive-cell molecules, belonged to clones above 20 RNA copies.

Source material: naive CD8+ T cells from blood, with Jurkat cell RNA spiked in. Subset noted: FACS-sorted CD8+CD4-CCR7+CD45RA+ naive T cells. The receptor's source is a human donor in good health. Some libraries in this study had Jurkat cell RNA spiked in. This sequence joins TRBV30 and TRBJ1-2; D perhaps matches TRBD1 (5 bases). The CDR3 bases are TGTGCCTGGAGTGTAGGGCAGGGAGAATATGGCTACACCTTC. Translated: CAWSVGQGEYGYTF.